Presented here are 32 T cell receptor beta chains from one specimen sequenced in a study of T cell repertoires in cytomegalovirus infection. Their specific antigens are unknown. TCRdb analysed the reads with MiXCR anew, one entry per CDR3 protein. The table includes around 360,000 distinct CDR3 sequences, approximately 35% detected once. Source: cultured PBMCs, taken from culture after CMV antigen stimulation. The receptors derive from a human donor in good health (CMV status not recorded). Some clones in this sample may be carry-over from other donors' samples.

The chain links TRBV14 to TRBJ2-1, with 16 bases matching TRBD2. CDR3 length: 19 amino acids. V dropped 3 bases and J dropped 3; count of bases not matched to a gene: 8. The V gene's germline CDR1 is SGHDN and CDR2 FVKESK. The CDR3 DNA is TGTGCCAGCAGCCATTCACCGGGACTAGCGGGAGGGCACTACAATGAGCAGTTCTTC. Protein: CASSHSPGLAGGHYNEQFF.

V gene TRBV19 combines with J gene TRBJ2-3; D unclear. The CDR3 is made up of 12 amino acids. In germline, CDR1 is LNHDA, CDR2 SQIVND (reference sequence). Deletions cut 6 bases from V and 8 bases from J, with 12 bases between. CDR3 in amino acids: CASSPDRGTQYF. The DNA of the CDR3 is TGTGCCAGTAGCCCGGACCGAGGTACGCAGTATTTT.

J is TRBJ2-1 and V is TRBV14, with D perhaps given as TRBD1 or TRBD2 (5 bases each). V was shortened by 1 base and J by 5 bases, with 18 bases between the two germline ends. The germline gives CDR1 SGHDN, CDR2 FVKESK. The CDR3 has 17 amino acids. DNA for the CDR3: TGTGCCAGCAGCCAAGGAAGCCCAGGGAGATTGAACAATGAGCAGTTCTTC. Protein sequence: CASSQGSPGRLNNEQFF.

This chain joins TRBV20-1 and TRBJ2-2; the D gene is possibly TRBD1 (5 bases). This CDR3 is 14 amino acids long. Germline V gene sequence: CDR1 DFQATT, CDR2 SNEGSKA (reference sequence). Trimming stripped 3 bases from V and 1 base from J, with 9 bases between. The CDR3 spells CSARVGQNTGELFF. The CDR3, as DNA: TGCAGTGCTAGGGTGGGGCAGAACACCGGGGAGCTGTTTTTT.

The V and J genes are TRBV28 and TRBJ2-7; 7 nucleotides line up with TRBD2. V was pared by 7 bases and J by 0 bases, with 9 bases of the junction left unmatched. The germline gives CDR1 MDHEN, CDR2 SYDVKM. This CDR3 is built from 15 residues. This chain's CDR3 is CASTITGLISYEQYF. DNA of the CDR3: TGTGCCAGCACTATAACGGGACTAATCTCCTACGAGCAGTACTTC.

Written as DNA, the CDR3 is TGTGCCAGCTCACCTCAGGGGGCAACGTCCTACGAGCAGTACTTC. Translation gives CASSPQGATSYEQYF. This sequence joins TRBV18 and TRBJ2-7; 8 positions agree with TRBD1. This CDR3 has 15 residues. V shed 3 bases, J shed 1 base, and the junction held 5 bases outside the gene matches. From germline, CDR1 is KGHSH and CDR2 LQKENI.

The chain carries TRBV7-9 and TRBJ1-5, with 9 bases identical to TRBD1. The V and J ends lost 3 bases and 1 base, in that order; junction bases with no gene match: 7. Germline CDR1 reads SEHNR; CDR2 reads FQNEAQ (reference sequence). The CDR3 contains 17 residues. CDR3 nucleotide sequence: TGTGCCAGCAGCTTTGGGACAGGGTCGGGAAGCAATCAGCCCCAGCATTTT. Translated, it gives CASSFGTGSGSNQPQHF.

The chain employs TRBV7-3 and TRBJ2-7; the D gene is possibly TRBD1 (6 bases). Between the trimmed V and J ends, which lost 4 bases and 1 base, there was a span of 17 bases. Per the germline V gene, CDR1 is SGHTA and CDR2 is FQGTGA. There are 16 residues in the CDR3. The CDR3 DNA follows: TGTGCCAGCAGCTCAACCTTAGACAGGCGGTCCTACGAGCAGTACGTC. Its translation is CASSSTLDRRSYEQYV.

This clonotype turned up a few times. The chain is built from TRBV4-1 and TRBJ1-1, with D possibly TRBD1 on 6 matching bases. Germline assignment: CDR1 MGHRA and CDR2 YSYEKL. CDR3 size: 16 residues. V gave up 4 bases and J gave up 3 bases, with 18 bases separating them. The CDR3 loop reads CASSRVGGRRDTEAFF. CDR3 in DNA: TGCGCCAGCAGCCGGGTTGGGGGGCGCAGGGACACTGAAGCTTTCTTT.

The CDR3 here is CASSLGGGDTGELFF. CDR3 DNA: TGTGCCAGCAGCTTAGGGGGAGGGGACACCGGGGAGCTGTTTTTT. The rearrangement links TRBV7-2 to TRBJ2-2; 7 bases map to TRBD2. The germline CDR1 and CDR2 sequences are SGHTA and FQGNSA. J gave up 3 bases and V 1 base, and 2 bases lay outside the gene matches. This CDR3 has 15 residues.

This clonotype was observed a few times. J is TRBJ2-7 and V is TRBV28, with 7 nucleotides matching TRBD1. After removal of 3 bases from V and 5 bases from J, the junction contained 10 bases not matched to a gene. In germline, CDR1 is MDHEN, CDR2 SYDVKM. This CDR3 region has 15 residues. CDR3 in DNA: TGTGCCAGCAGTTTCCAAGGTCGTCAGGGGGACGAGCAGTACTTC. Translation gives CASSFQGRQGDEQYF. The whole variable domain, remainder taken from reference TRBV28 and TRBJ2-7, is DVKVTQSSRYLVKRTGEKVFLECVQDMDHENMFWYRQDPGLGLRLIYFSYDVKMKEKGDIPEGYSVSREKKERFSLILESASTNQTSMYLCASSFQGRQGDEQYFGPGTRLTVT.

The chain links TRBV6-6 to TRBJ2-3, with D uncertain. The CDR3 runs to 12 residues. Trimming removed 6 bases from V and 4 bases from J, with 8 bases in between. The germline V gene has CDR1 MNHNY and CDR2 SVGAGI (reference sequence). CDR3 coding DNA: TGTGCCAGCAGGTCAGAGGCAGATACGCAGTATTTT. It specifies CASRSEADTQYF.

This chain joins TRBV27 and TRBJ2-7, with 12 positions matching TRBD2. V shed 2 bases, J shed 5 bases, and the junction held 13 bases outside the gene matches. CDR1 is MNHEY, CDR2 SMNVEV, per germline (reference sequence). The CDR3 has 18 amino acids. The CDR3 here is CASSLVPLAGGPADEQYV. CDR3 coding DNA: TGTGCCAGCAGTTTAGTTCCTCTAGCGGGAGGGCCCGCCGACGAGCAGTACGTC.

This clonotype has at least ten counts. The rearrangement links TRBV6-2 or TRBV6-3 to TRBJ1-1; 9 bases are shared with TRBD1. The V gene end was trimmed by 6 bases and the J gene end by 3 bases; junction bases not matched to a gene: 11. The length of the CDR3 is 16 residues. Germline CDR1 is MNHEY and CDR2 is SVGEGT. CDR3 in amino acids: CASSNARDRVYTEAFF. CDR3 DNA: TGTGCCAGCAGCAACGCCCGGGACAGGGTATACACTGAAGCTTTCTTT.

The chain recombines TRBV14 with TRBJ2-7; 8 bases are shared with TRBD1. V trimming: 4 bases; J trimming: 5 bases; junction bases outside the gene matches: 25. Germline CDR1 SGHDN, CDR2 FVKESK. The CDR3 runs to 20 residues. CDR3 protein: CASSPLHPRDRSPLPHEQYF. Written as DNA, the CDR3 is TGTGCCAGCAGCCCCCTGCACCCTAGGGACAGGTCCCCTCTCCCCCACGAGCAGTACTTC.

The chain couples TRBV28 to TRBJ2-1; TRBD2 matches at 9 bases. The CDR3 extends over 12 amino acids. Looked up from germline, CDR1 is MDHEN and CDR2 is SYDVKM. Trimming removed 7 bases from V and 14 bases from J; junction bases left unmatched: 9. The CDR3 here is CASTSGLAIEFF. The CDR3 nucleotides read TGTGCCAGCACCTCAGGACTAGCGATTGAGTTCTTC.

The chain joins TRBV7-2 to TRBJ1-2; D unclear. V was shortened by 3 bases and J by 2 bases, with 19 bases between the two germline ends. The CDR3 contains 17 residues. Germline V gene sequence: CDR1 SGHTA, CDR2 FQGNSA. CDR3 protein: CASSLRHLPSQNYGYTF. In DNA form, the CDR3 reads TGTGCCAGCAGCTTGAGACACCTACCCTCTCAGAACTATGGCTACACCTTC.

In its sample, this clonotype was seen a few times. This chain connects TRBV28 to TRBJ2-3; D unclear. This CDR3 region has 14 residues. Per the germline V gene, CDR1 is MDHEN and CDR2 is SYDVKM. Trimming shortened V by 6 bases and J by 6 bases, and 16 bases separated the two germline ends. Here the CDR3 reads CASSPSDVFDTQYF. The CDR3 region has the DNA TGTGCCAGCAGCCCCTCCGACGTGTTTGATACGCAGTATTTT.

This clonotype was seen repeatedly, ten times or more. CDR3 nucleotide sequence: TGTGCCAGCAAGGATATGGACAGGAGGAACACCGGGGAGCTGTTTTTT. Residues: CASKDMDRRNTGELFF. This chain joins TRBV7-2 and TRBJ2-2, with 7 bases fitting TRBD1. The J segment lost 1 base and the V segment lost 7 bases, leaving 9 bases of the junction unmatched. This CDR3 contains 16 residues. Germline CDR1 and CDR2: SGHTA and FQGNSA.

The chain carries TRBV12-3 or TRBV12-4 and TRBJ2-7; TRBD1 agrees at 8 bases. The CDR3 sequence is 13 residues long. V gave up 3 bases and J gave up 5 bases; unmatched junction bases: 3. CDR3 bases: TGTGCCAGCAGTTTGGACAGGGACCACGAGCAGTACGTC. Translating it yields CASSLDRDHEQYV.

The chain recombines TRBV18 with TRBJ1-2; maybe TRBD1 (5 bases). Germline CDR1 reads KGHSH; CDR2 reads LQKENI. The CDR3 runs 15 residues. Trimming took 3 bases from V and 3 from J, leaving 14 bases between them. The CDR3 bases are TGTGCCAGCTCACCGAACCGGGACGGACACTATGGCTACACCTTC. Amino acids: CASSPNRDGHYGYTF.

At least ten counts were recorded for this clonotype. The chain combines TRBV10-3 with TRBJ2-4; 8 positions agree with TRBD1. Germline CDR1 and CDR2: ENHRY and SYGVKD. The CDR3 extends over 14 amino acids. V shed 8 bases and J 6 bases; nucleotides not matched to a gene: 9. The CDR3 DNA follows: TGTGCCATCGGGCAGACAGGGGTGGGAAACATTCAGTACTTC. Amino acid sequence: CAIGQTGVGNIQYF.

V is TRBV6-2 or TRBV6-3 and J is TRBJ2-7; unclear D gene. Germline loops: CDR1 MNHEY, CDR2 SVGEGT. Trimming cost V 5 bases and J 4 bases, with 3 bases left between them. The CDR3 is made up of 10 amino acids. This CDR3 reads CASSKYEQYF. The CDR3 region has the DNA TGTGCCAGCAGTAAGTACGAGCAGTACTTC.

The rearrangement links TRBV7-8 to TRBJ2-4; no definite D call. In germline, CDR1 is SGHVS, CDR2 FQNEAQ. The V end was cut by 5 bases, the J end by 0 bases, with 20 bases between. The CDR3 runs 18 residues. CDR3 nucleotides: TGTGCCAGCAGCCATACGATTTGGGGAACTTTAGCCAAAAACATTCAGTACTTC. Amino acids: CASSHTIWGTLAKNIQYF.

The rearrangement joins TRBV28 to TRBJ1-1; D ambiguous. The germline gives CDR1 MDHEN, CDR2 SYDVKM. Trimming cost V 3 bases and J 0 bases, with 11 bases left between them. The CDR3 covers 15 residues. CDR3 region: CASSFEDRMNTEAFF. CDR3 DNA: TGTGCCAGCAGTTTTGAGGACCGGATGAACACTGAAGCTTTCTTT.

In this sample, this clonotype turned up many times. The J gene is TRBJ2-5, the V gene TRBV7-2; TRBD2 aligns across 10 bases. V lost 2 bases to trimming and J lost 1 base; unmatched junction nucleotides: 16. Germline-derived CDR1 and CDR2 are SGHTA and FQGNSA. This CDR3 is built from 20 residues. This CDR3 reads CASSLPTDPRTSGAQETQYF. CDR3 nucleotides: TGTGCCAGCAGCTTACCGACGGACCCACGGACTAGCGGAGCCCAAGAGACCCAGTACTTC.

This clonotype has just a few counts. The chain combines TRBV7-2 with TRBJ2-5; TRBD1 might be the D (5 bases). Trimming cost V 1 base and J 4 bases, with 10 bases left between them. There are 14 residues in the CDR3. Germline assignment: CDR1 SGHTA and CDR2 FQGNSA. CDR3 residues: CASSLDPQGETQYF. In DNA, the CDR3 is TGTGCCAGCAGCTTAGACCCGCAGGGAGAGACCCAGTACTTC.

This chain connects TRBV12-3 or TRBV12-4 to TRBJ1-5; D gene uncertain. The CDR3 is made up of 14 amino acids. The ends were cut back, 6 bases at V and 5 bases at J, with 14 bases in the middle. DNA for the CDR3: TGTGCCAGCAGCCTGTGGAGTTCGGATCAGCCCCAGCATTTT. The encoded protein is CASSLWSSDQPQHF.

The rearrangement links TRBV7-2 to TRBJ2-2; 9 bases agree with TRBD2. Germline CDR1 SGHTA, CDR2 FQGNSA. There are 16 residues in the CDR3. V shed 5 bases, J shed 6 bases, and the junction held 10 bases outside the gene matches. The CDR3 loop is CASSPSSSGMAGELFF. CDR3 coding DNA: TGTGCCAGCAGCCCCTCATCTAGCGGGATGGCCGGGGAGCTGTTTTTT. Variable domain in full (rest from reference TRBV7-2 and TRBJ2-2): GAGVSQSPSNKVTEKGKDVELRCDPISGHTALYWYRQSLGQGLEFLIYFQGNSAPDKSGLPSDRFSAERTGGSVSTLTIQRTQQEDSAVYLCASSPSSSGMAGELFFGEGSRLTVL.

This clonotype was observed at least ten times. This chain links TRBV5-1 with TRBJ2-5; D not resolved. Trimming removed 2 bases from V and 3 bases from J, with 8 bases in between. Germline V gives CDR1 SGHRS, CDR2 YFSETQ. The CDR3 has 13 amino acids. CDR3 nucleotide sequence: TGCGCCAGCAGCTTCAGCGCAAAAGAGACCCAGTACTTC. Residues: CASSFSAKETQYF.

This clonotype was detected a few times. The CDR3 reads CASSLARTGPNNEQFF. CDR3 sequence (DNA): TGTGCCAGCAGCTTAGCCCGGACAGGGCCCAACAATGAGCAGTTCTTC. The chain recombines TRBV11-2 with TRBJ2-1; 8 bases are a match to TRBD1. The CDR3 runs 16 residues. Germline CDR1 SGHAT, CDR2 FQNNGV. V lost 1 base to trimming and J lost 5 bases; unmatched junction nucleotides: 7.

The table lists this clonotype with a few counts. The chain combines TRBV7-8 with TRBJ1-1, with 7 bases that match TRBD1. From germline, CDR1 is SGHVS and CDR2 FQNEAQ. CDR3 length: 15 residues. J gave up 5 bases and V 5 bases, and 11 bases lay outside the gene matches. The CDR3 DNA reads TGTGCCAGCAGCAGACTTAACAGGGGCGGGACTGAAGCTTTCTTT. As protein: CASSRLNRGGTEAFF. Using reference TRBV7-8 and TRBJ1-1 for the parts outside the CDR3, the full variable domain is GAGVSQSPRYKVAKRGQDVALRCDPISGHVSLFWYQQALGQGPEFLTYFQNEAQLDKSGLPSDRFFAERPEGSVSTLKIQRTQQEDSAVYLCASSRLNRGGTEAFFGQGTRLTVV.